A selection of T cell receptor beta chains follows, all from one sample in a study of cytomegalovirus exposure and HLA in healthy donors. Some clones are missing from TCRdb's copy, which holds only in-frame ones; the method was immunoSEQ multiplex PCR. The table lists tens of thousands of clones, more than 85% of them singletons. Material for sequencing was PBMCs. The receptors stem from a man between 18 and 29 years old in good health and CMV-seronegative. The CDR3 runs from the conserved cysteine through the conserved F or W. D genes are given only for firm matches. Clone size, where shown, is once, few, many, or a class for clones that have expanded.

D | size | J | V | CDR3 | DNA
. | . | TRBJ1-2 | TRBV5-1 | CASSLAPGANYGYTF | TGCGCCAGCAGCTTGGCCCCGGGGGCTAACTATGGCTACACCTTC
TRBD1 | . | TRBJ1-2 | TRBV15 | CATSRGTGSNYGYTF | TGTGCCACCAGCAGGGGGACAGGCTCCAACTATGGCTACACCTTC
. | once | TRBJ1-6 | TRBV11-2 | CASSLVSPSGGSPLHF | TGTGCCAGCAGCTTAGTGTCGCCGTCGGGGGGTTCACCCCTCCACTTT
. | . | TRBJ2-7 | TRBV7-9 | CASSLGGASYEQYF | TGTGCCAGCAGCTTAGGCGGGGCCTCCTACGAGCAGTACTTC
TRBD1 | once | TRBJ2-1 | TRBV6-5 | CASSSTGGSYNEQFF | TGTGCCAGCAGCTCAACAGGGGGTTCCTACAATGAGCAGTTCTTC
TRBD2 | once | TRBJ2-1 | TRBV7-9 | CASSLVGGGALEQFF | TGTGCCAGCAGCTTAGTGGGCGGGGGGGCCCTTGAGCAGTTCTTC
. | . | TRBJ2-2 | TRBV5-1 | CASSLARQAALGELFF | TGCGCCAGCAGCTTGGCCAGGCAGGCCGCACTCGGGGAGCTGTTTTTT
. | . | TRBJ1-2 | TRBV5-4 | CASSILIGGSTGYTF | TGTGCCAGCAGCATCTTAATAGGGGGATCTACTGGCTACACCTTC
. | . | TRBJ2-7 | TRBV5-6 | CASSPTTGVYEQYF | TGTGCCAGCAGCCCGACGACAGGTGTCTACGAGCAGTACTTC
. | . | TRBJ2-1 | TRBV28 | CASSLPGSSYNEQFF | TGTGCCAGCAGTTTACCAGGGTCCTCCTACAATGAGCAGTTCTTC
TRBD1 | . | TRBJ2-3 | TRBV5-4 | CASSSGTGGSTDTQYF | TGTGCCAGCAGCTCGGGGACAGGGGGAAGCACAGATACGCAGTATTTT
. | . | TRBJ2-7 | TRBV5-1 | CASSLARGTYEQYF | TGCGCCAGCAGCTTGGCCCGAGGGACCTACGAGCAGTACTTC
. | . | TRBJ1-1 | TRBV27 | CASSFSTGWTEAFF | TGTGCCAGCAGTTTTAGTACAGGGTGGACTGAAGCTTTCTTT
. | . | TRBJ1-1 | TRBV11-3 | CASSLDLVHTEAFF | TGTGCCAGCAGCTTAGATCTTGTTCACACTGAAGCTTTCTTT
. | . | TRBJ1-1 | TRBV6-1 | CASSEAGGNTEAFF | TGTGCCAGCAGTGAAGCGGGGGGGAACACTGAAGCTTTCTTT
TRBD2 | once | TRBJ2-7 | TRBV25-1 | CASSGLAGTYEQYF | TGTGCCAGCTCCGGACTAGCGGGAACCTACGAGCAGTACTTC
. | . | TRBJ2-7 | TRBV11-2 | CASRTVGGGTYEQYF | TGTGCCAGCAGGACGGTAGGGGGGGGCACCTACGAGCAGTACTTC
. | . | TRBJ2-1 | TRBV19 | CASSARVPLDEQFF | TGTGCCAGCTCAGCACGGGTCCCTTTGGATGAGCAGTTCTTC